These T cell receptor beta chains were read from a single sample in a study of blood T cell repertoires in COVID-19. The table came from immunoSEQ multiplex PCR; TCRdb's copy has only in-frame clones and leaves some out. The data contain under 150,000 clones, approximately 84% of them singletons. Sequenced sample: peripheral blood. All receptors come from a woman aged 80 or over with acute or convalescent COVID-19. CDR3s include the opening cysteine and the closing phenylalanine or tryptophan. Fields, in order: CDR3 DNA, CDR3 protein, clone size, V gene, J gene, D gene, CDR3 length. The D gene is left open where the match is weak. The size of a clone is reported for some rows only, either as once, few or many, or as a class for expanded clones.

DNA: TGTGCCAGCAGGCCGGGACTAGCGTCCTACGAGCAGTACTTC
CDR3: CASRPGLASYEQYF
size: once
V: TRBV6-5
J: TRBJ2-7
D: TRBD2
length: 14

DNA: TGTGCCAGCAGCCCCGGGACTAGCGGCTACGAGCAGTACTTC
CDR3: CASSPGTSGYEQYF
size: .
V: TRBV3-1/TRBV3-2
J: TRBJ2-7
D: TRBD2
length: 14

DNA: TGCAGTGCTAGAGCTCGGGATACGCAGTATTTT
CDR3: CSARARDTQYF
size: .
V: TRBV20-1
J: TRBJ2-3
D: .
length: 11

DNA: TGTGCCAGCTCACCCCCGGGACTAGCGCACATCTACAATGAGCAGTTCTTC
CDR3: CASSPPGLAHIYNEQFF
size: .
V: TRBV18
J: TRBJ2-1
D: TRBD2
length: 17

DNA: TGTGCCAGCTCACCACCGCTAGGCACAGATACGCAGTATTTT
CDR3: CASSPPLGTDTQYF
size: .
V: TRBV18
J: TRBJ2-3
D: .
length: 14

DNA: TGTGCCAGCAGTCGGACAGGGGCCACTGAAGCTTTCTTT
CDR3: CASSRTGATEAFF
size: .
V: TRBV2
J: TRBJ1-1
D: TRBD1
length: 13

DNA: TGTGCCAGCAGCCCCCCGGGACAGACCCACGCTTTCTTT
CDR3: CASSPPGQTHAFF
size: .
V: TRBV7-2
J: TRBJ1-1
D: TRBD1
length: 13

DNA: TGTGCCAGCAGCAACGAGTACGAGCAGTACTTC
CDR3: CASSNEYEQYF
size: .
V: TRBV6-6
J: TRBJ2-7
D: .
length: 11

DNA: TGTGCCACCAGGTTCCTACTCGGACAGAACTACGAGCAGTACTTC
CDR3: CATRFLLGQNYEQYF
size: .
V: TRBV15
J: TRBJ2-7
D: .
length: 15

DNA: TGTGCCAGCGGGACGGACAGGGGCACCACAGATACGCAGTATTTT
CDR3: CASGTDRGTTDTQYF
size: few
V: TRBV6-5
J: TRBJ2-3
D: TRBD1
length: 15

DNA: TGTGCCAGCTCACCACGGGGCCAAATGAACACCGGGGAGCTGTTTTTT
CDR3: CASSPRGQMNTGELFF
size: .
V: TRBV18
J: TRBJ2-2
D: .
length: 16

DNA: TGTGCCAGCAGTGAAGCGCTCGGCAGGTACTACGAGCAGTACTTC
CDR3: CASSEALGRYYEQYF
size: .
V: TRBV6-1
J: TRBJ2-7
D: .
length: 15

DNA: TGTGCCAGCAGCCGAGCCCTTCGGTTAGGAGGGCAAGAGACCCAGTACTTC
CDR3: CASSRALRLGGQETQYF
size: .
V: TRBV5-6
J: TRBJ2-5
D: .
length: 17

DNA: TGTGCCAGCAGTGAGGGGACAGGGGGCCGGATTTCACCCCTCCACTTT
CDR3: CASSEGTGGRISPLHF
size: .
V: TRBV2
J: TRBJ1-6
D: TRBD1
length: 16

DNA: TGTGCCAGCAGTGCCCTATCTAGCGGGAGAGGTCACGAGCAGTACTTC
CDR3: CASSALSSGRGHEQYF
size: .
V: TRBV6-1
J: TRBJ2-7
D: TRBD2
length: 16

DNA: TGTGCCAGCAGTTACGGGCTAGCGGGGGACTACGAGCAGTACTTC
CDR3: CASSYGLAGDYEQYF
size: .
V: TRBV6-2/TRBV6-3
J: TRBJ2-7
D: TRBD2
length: 15

DNA: TGCGCCAGCAGCCAAGAGGACAGGGCCACTGAAGCTTTCTTT
CDR3: CASSQEDRATEAFF
size: .
V: TRBV4-1
J: TRBJ1-1
D: TRBD1
length: 14

DNA: TGCGCCAGCAGCTTGACAGGGAAAGAGACCCAGTACTTC
CDR3: CASSLTGKETQYF
size: .
V: TRBV5-1
J: TRBJ2-5
D: .
length: 13

DNA: TGTGCTAGTGGTTTGGTACGTCCCCGGAGCTCCTACGAGCAGTACTTC
CDR3: CASGLVRPRSSYEQYF
size: .
V: TRBV12-5
J: TRBJ2-7
D: .
length: 16

DNA: TGCGCCAGCAGCCAAGTGGGCTGGGGAAACACCATATATTTT
CDR3: CASSQVGWGNTIYF
size: .
V: TRBV4-3
J: TRBJ1-3
D: .
length: 14

DNA: TGTGCCAGCAGCCGACCCGGACAGGCGAACTATGGCTACACCTTC
CDR3: CASSRPGQANYGYTF
size: many
V: TRBV6-2/TRBV6-3
J: TRBJ1-2
D: TRBD1
length: 15

DNA: TGTGCCAGCAGGCAGACCCTATACACTAGCGGTGAGCAGTTCTTC
CDR3: CASRQTLYTSGEQFF
size: few
V: TRBV2
J: TRBJ2-1
D: TRBD2
length: 15

DNA: TGTGCCAGCAGTTGGGGAGGGGGAGGCTATGGCTACACCTTC
CDR3: CASSWGGGGYGYTF
size: .
V: TRBV27
J: TRBJ1-2
D: .
length: 14